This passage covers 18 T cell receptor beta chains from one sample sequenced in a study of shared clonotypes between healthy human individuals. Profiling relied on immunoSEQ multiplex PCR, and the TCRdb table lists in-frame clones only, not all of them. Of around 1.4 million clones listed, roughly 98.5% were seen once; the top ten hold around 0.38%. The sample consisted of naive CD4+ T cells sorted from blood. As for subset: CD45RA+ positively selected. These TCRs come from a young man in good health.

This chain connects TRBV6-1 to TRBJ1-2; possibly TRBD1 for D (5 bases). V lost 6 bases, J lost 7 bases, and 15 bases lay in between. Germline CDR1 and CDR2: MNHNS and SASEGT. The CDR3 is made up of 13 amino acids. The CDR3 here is CASSPAGPVGYTF. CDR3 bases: TGTGCCAGCAGCCCCGCGGGGCCGGTTGGCTACACCTTC.

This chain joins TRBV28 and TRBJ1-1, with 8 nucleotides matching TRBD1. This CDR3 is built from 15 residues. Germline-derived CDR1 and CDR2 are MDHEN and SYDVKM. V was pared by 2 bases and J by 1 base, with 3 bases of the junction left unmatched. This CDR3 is CASSLDQGANTEAFF. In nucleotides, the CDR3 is TGTGCCAGCAGTTTAGATCAGGGGGCGAACACTGAAGCTTTCTTT.

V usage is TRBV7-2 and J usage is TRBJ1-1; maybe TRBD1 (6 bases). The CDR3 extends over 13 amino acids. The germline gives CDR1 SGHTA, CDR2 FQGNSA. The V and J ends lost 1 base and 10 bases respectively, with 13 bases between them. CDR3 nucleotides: TGTGCCAGCAGCTTAGATTTTCTGGACAGAGCTTTCTTT. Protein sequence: CASSLDFLDRAFF.

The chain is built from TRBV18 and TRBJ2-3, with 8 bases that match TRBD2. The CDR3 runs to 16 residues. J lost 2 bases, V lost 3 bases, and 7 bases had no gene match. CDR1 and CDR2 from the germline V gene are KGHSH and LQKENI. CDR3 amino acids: CASSPISGGSTDTQYF. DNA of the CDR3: TGTGCCAGCTCACCCATTTCGGGAGGGTCCACAGATACGCAGTATTTT. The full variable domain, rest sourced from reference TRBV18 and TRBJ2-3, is NAGVMQNPRHLVRRRGQEARLRCSPMKGHSHVYWYRQLPEEGLKFMVYLQKENIIDESGMPKERFSAEFPKEGPSILRIQQVVRGDSAAYFCASSPISGGSTDTQYFGPGTRLTVL.

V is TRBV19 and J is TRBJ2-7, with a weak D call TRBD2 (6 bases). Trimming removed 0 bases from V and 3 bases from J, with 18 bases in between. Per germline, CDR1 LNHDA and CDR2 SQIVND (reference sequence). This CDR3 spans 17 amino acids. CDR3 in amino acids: CASSIEVTRGMVYEQYF. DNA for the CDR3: TGTGCCAGTAGTATAGAAGTAACACGGGGGATGGTCTACGAGCAGTACTTC. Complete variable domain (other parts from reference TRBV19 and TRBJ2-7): DGGITQSPKYLFRKEGQNVTLSCEQNLNHDAMYWYRQDPGQGLRLIYYSQIVNDFQKGDIAEGYSVSREKKESFPLTVTSAQKNPTAFYLCASSIEVTRGMVYEQYFGPGTRLTVT.

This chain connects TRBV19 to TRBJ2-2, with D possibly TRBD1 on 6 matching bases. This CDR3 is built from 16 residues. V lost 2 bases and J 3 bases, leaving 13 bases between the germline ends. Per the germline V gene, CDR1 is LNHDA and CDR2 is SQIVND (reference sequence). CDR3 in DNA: TGTGCCAGTAGTATAACAGGGATGTTGGACACCGGGGAGCTGTTTTTT. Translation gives CASSITGMLDTGELFF.

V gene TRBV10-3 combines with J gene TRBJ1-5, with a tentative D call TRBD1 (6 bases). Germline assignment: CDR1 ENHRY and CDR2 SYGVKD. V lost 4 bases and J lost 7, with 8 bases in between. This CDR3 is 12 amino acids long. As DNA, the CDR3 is TGTGCCATCAGTGTGACAGGCCAGCCCCAGCATTTT. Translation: CAISVTGQPQHF.

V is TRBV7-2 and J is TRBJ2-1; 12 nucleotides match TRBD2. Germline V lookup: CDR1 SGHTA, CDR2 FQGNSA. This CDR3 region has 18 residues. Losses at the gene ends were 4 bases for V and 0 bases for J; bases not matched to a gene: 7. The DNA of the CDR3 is TGTGCCAGCAGCTCCCGGACTAGCGGGGAACGCTCCTACAATGAGCAGTTCTTC. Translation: CASSSRTSGERSYNEQFF.

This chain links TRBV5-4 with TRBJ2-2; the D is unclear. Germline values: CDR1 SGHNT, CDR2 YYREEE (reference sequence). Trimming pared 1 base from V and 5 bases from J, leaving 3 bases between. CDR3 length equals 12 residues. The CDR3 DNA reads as TGTGCCAGCAGCTTGAAAACCGGGGAGCTGTTTTTT. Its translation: CASSLKTGELFF.

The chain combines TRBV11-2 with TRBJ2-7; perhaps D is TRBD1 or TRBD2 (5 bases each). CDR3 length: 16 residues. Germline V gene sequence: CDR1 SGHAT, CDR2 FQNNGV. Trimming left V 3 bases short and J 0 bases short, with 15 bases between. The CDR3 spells CASSFASWGSSYEQYF. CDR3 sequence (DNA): TGTGCCAGCAGCTTCGCGTCTTGGGGGAGCTCCTACGAGCAGTACTTC.

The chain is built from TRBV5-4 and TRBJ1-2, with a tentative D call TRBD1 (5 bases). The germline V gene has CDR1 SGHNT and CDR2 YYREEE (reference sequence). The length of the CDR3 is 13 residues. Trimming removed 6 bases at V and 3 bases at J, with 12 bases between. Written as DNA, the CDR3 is TGTGCCAGCAAGATTCAGGGTGACTATGGCTACACCTTC. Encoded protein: CASKIQGDYGYTF.

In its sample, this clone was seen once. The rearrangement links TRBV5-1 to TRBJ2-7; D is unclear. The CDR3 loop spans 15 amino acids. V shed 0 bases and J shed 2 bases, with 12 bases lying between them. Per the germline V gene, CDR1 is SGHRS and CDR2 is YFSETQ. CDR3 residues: CASSLADGRTYEQYF. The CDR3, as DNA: TGCGCCAGCAGCTTGGCCGATGGACGTACCTACGAGCAGTACTTC.

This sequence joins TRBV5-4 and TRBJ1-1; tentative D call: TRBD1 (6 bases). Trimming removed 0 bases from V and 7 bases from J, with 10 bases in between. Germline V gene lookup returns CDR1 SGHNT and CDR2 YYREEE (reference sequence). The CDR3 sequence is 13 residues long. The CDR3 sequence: CASSLVGADEAFF. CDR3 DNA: TGTGCCAGCAGCTTGGTGGGGGCCGATGAAGCTTTCTTT.

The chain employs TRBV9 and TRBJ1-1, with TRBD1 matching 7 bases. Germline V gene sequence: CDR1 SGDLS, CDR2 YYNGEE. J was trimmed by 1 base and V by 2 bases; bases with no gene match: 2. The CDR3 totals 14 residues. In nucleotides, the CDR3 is TGTGCCAGCAGCGTGCAGGGGGGGAACACTGAAGCTTTCTTT. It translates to CASSVQGGNTEAFF.

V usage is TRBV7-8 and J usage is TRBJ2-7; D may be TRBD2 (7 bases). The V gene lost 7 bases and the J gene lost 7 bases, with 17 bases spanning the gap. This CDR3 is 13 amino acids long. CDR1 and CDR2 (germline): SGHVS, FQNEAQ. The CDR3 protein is CASTPGGAREQYF. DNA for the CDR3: TGTGCCAGCACCCCGGGGGGCGCTCGAGAGCAGTACTTC.

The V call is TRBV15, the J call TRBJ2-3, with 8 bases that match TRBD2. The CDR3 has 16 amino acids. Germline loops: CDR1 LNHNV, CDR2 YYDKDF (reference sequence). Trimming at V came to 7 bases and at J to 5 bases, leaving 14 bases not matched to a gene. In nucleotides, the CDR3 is TGTGCCACCATGAGACCCAAAGCGGGAGATGGAGATACGCAGTATTTT. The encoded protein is CATMRPKAGDGDTQYF.

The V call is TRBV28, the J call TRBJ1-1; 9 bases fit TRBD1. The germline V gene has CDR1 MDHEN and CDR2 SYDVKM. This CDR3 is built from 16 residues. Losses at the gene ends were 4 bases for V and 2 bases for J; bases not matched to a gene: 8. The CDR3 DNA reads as TGTGCCAGCAGTTCTATACCGGGACAGGGAAACACTGAAGCTTTCTTT. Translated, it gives CASSSIPGQGNTEAFF.

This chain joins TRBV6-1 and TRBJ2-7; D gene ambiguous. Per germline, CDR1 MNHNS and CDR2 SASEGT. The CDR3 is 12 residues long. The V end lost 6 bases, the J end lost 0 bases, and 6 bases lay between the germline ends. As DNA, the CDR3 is TGTGCCAGCAGACTCCTCTCCTACGAGCAGTACTTC. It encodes CASRLLSYEQYF.